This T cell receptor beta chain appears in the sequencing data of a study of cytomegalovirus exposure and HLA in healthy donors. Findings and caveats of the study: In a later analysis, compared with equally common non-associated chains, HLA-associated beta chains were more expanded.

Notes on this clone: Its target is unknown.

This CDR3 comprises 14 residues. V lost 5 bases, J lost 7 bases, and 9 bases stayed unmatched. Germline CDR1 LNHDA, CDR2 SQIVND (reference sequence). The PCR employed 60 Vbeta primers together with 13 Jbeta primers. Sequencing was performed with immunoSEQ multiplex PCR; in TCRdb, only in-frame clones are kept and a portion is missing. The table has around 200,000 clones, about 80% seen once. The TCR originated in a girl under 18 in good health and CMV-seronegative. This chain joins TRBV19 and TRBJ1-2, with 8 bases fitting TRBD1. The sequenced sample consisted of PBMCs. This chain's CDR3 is CASSFLDRAGGYTF. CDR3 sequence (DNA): TGTGCCAGTAGTTTCCTGGACAGGGCGGGTGGCTACACCTTC.